This T cell receptor (beta chain) originates from a study of CD8 T cells in Susac syndrome (dated by TCRdb to 2018 to 2020). Broadly, across the study: Of the Susac syndrome patients who were sequenced, fewer than ten were in clinical remission while 5 or 6 had clinically active disease. Repertoire sequencing was used to test whether CD8+ T cell activation and differentiation in Susac syndrome was antigen driven. Susac syndrome patients were therapy-naive, on corticosteroids (some also receiving IVIg), or on IVIg alone at blood withdrawal.

What the work shows at the level of the full study, not this receptor alone: The TCR sequencing and HLA analysis was acknowledged to have included a relatively small number of individuals. In the CD4+ T cell repertoire of Susac syndrome patients, clonal expansion was not detected.

As regards this clonotype: Its antigen is unknown. Qualities for individual bases were not recorded, and no much larger clone is one base off.

High-throughput TCR beta sequencing profiled peripheral blood CD8+ and CD4+ T cells from healthy donors, Susac syndrome patients and multiple sclerosis patients. Recently defined diagnostic criteria for definite or probable disease were met by the Susac syndrome patients. Bulk CD8+ and CD4+ T cells were purified by magnetic negative isolation, whereas CD8+ TEMRA cells were enriched by FACS. Blood was drawn into EDTA tubes, processed within 24 hours, and PBMCs were isolated by density gradient centrifugation. PBMCs destined for TCR sequencing were cryopreserved in liquid nitrogen and later thawed in a 37 °C water bath. Purity of sorted or isolated CD4+, CD8+ and CD8+ TEMRA cells was at least 90%. Sequences SGHTA (CDR1) and FQGNSA (CDR2) are obtained from the germline V gene. CDR3 length: 13 amino acids, cysteine to phenylalanine. The sequence is cut down to CDR3 DNA, 39 bases in frame from base 1. V and J lose 1 base and 3 bases, and a span of 7 bases separates them.

RNA was extracted using the RNeasy kit, and roughly 0.5 to 1 ug of the RNA was reverse transcribed with random hexamers. The immunoSEQ multiplex PCR assay, which covers 54 Vbeta and 13 Jbeta segments, was used to amplify TCR beta CDR3 regions. PCR amplification bias was corrected by using a synthetic template baseline for primer optimization and computational correction. Under the source paper's analysis protocol: Reads were annotated to V, D and J genes per IMGT and analyzed with immunoSEQ Analyzer, keeping only productive sequences. To calculate clonality, Shannon entropy was normalized by log2 of the number of productive unique sequences and then subtracted from one. For each patient and control, public and private clones were evaluated within the 100 most prevalent clones. A clone was defined as Susac-specific if it was absent from the healthy and MS cohorts, from about 1,100 published viral clones and from other ImmuneACCESS disease sequences. TCRdb redid the processing of the public reads, applying fastp at Q25 and MiXCR, and retained in-frame beta chains. Merged by CDR3 protein, the rows form single entries marked with the most common genes and DNA. TCRdb's processing, not the authors', yielded these V and J calls. The sample profile shows about 200,000 distinct CDR3 sequences; 90% to 95% of them were found once. The ten most abundant clones make up 0.085% to 0.1% of the sample.

Here the chain combines TRBV7-2 and TRBJ2-7; the D gene could be TRBD1 or TRBD2, each one agreeing over 5 bases. Sequencing was carried out using CD4+ T cells from PBMCs. The receptor comes from a human donor with Susac syndrome. The CDR3 protein sequence reads: CASSLGGGYEQYF. The sequence in DNA is TGTGCCAGCAGCTTAGGTGGGGGCTACGAGCAGTACTTC.